One and the same sample provided the 18 T cell receptor beta chains below, sequenced in a study of blood T cell repertoires in COVID-19. Sequencing was performed with immunoSEQ multiplex PCR; in TCRdb, only in-frame clones are kept and a portion is missing. The sample carries some 140,000 clones, 83% recorded once. The sequencing input was peripheral blood. All receptors derive from a woman aged 55-69 years with COVID-19, enrolled during active disease.

The chain employs TRBV19 and TRBJ1-5; D is unclear. There are 13 residues in the CDR3. Trimming removed 3 bases at V and 6 bases at J, with 9 bases between. Per germline, CDR1 LNHDA and CDR2 SQIVND (reference sequence). As DNA, the CDR3 is TGTGCCAGTAGTATCTCCCGGTCTCAGCCCCAGCATTTT. Its protein is CASSISRSQPQHF.

The chain couples TRBV18 to TRBJ2-2, with D tentatively TRBD2 (7 bases). The CDR3 runs 15 residues. Germline CDR1 is KGHSH and CDR2 is LQKENI. Trimming removed 2 bases from V and 4 bases from J, with 11 bases in between. The CDR3 sequence is CASSPKGGGTGELFF. The CDR3 nucleotides are TGTGCCAGCTCACCAAAGGGAGGGGGCACCGGGGAGCTGTTTTTT.

V usage is TRBV7-3 and J usage is TRBJ1-1, with no clear D. Per germline, CDR1 SGHTA and CDR2 FQGTGA. CDR3 length: 15 residues. V was clipped by 3 bases and J by 1 base, with 12 bases between them. The CDR3 nucleotides are TGTGCCAGCAGCTTGGAGAGGTACGCGAACACTGAAGCTTTCTTT. This sequence encodes CASSLERYANTEAFF. Filled out from reference TRBV7-3 and TRBJ1-1, the complete variable domain reads GAGVSQTPSNKVTEKGKYVELRCDPISGHTALYWYRQSLGQGPEFLIYFQGTGAADDSGLPNDRFFAVRPEGSVSTLKIQRTERGDSAVYLCASSLERYANTEAFFGQGTRLTVV.

This clone was recorded only once. This chain links TRBV6-6 with TRBJ2-2; D is perhaps TRBD2 (7 bases). CDR1 MNHNY and CDR2 SVGAGI come from the germline V gene (reference sequence). V lost 2 bases and J 5 bases, leaving 12 bases between the germline ends. The CDR3 covers 15 residues. CDR3 protein: CASSYGGGVTGELFF. CDR3 DNA sequence: TGTGCCAGCAGTTACGGGGGGGGCGTGACCGGGGAGCTGTTTTTT.

DNA of the CDR3: TGTGCCAGTAGGACGGGACAGGGGAGAGACGAGCAGTACTTC. This translates into CASRTGQGRDEQYF. The V gene is TRBV19, the J gene TRBJ2-7, with 10 bases lining up with TRBD1. The J segment lost 5 bases and the V segment lost 6 bases, leaving 7 bases of the junction unmatched. Germline V gene lookup returns CDR1 LNHDA and CDR2 SQIVND (reference sequence). The CDR3 consists of 14 residues.

J is TRBJ2-1 and V is TRBV12-3 or TRBV12-4, with D unresolved. Trimming left V 7 bases short and J 4 bases short, with 11 bases between. The CDR3 contains 13 residues. CDR3 sequence (DNA): TGTGCCAGCATCCGGTTTCGGTACAATGAGCAGTTCTTC. This translates into CASIRFRYNEQFF.

The chain uses TRBV6-5 and TRBJ1-1, with D tentatively TRBD1 (6 bases). This CDR3 is built from 15 residues. V lost 2 bases and J lost 1, with 11 bases in between. CDR1 is MNHEY, CDR2 SVGAGI, per germline. Here the CDR3 reads CASSYEGHSNTEAFF. Written as DNA, the CDR3 is TGTGCCAGCAGTTACGAGGGACATTCGAACACTGAAGCTTTCTTT.

The chain employs TRBV5-6 and TRBJ1-3; no reliable D call. V dropped 5 bases and J dropped 4 bases, with 13 bases sitting between them. The CDR3 is 14 amino acids. Germline lookup yields CDR1 SGHDT and CDR2 YYEEEE. CDR3 loop: CASSLSLAGNTIYF. CDR3 coding DNA: TGTGCCAGCAGTCTAAGTCTAGCGGGAAACACCATATATTTT.

V usage is TRBV6-1 and J usage is TRBJ1-5; D is unresolved. Trimming cost V 4 bases and J 4 bases, with 17 bases left between them. The CDR3 has 16 residues. Germline-derived CDR1 and CDR2 are MNHNS and SASEGT. The chain's CDR3 is CASSGEFLYSNQPQHF. For the CDR3, the DNA is TGTGCCAGCAGTGGGGAGTTTTTATATAGTAATCAGCCCCAGCATTTT.

The rearrangement joins TRBV6-5 to TRBJ1-6; no clear D gene. Germline assignment: CDR1 MNHEY and CDR2 SVGAGI. V dropped 0 bases and J dropped 8 bases, with 11 bases sitting between them. CDR3 length: 15 residues. CDR3 nucleotides: TGTGCCAGCAGTTACTCGAGAGACATCGATTCACCCCTCCACTTT. Amino acid sequence: CASSYSRDIDSPLHF.

This chain links TRBV3-1 (or the pseudogene TRBV3-2) with TRBJ1-4; D uncertain. This CDR3 comprises 15 residues. Trimming stripped 2 bases from V and 4 bases from J, with 11 bases between. Germline-derived CDR1 and CDR2 are LGHDT and YNNKEL (reference sequence). The CDR3 nucleotides read TGTGCCAGCAGCCAACGTGTTTTCGGTAATGAAAAACTGTTTTTT. Translation gives CASSQRVFGNEKLFF.

This chain connects TRBV7-9 to TRBJ2-1; D is undetermined. V lost 7 bases, J lost 10 bases, and 14 bases lay in between. CDR1 and CDR2 from the germline V gene are SEHNR and FQNEAQ (reference sequence). The CDR3 covers 12 residues. The CDR3 sequence: CASTPPGDEQFF. The CDR3 DNA sequence: TGTGCCAGCACCCCCCCAGGCGACGAGCAGTTCTTC.

The J gene is TRBJ1-3, the V gene TRBV30; 8 bases align to TRBD1. CDR3 size: 14 residues. After removal of 2 bases from V and 10 bases from J, the junction contained 10 bases not matched to a gene. CDR1 is GTSNPN, CDR2 SVGIG, per germline (reference sequence). CDR3: CAWSPPDRVSTIYF. CDR3 bases: TGTGCCTGGAGTCCTCCGGACAGGGTTTCTACCATATATTTT.

V is TRBV27 and J is TRBJ1-2; tentatively, D is TRBD1 (6 bases). The germline gives CDR1 MNHEY, CDR2 SMNVEV (reference sequence). The germline V and J ends were trimmed by 5 bases and 5 bases, with 18 bases remaining between them. This CDR3 has 15 residues. The CDR3 nucleotides read TGTGCCAGCAGTCCTATCGACAGGATATCATATGGCTACACCTTC. Protein sequence: CASSPIDRISYGYTF.

The rearrangement links TRBV28 to TRBJ2-1; D may be TRBD2 (6 bases). Per the germline V gene, CDR1 is MDHEN and CDR2 is SYDVKM. Between the trimmed V and J ends, which lost 3 bases and 4 bases, there was a span of 10 bases. The CDR3 length is 14 residues. The CDR3 reads CASSFSAGYNEQFF. Here the CDR3 DNA reads TGTGCCAGCAGTTTCTCAGCGGGTTACAATGAGCAGTTCTTC.

This clone was counted a few times. The chain recombines TRBV2 with TRBJ1-3; 7 bases map to TRBD1. V trimming: 5 bases; J trimming: 7 bases; junction bases outside the gene matches: 2. Germline V gene data show CDR1 as SNHLY and CDR2 as FYNNEI. The CDR3 runs 12 residues. The CDR3 DNA reads as TGTGCCAGCAGTAAACAGGGGAACACCATATATTTT. Its protein product is CASSKQGNTIYF.

This chain connects TRBV18 to TRBJ1-5, with TRBD1 matching 7 bases. Germline-derived CDR1 and CDR2 are KGHSH and LQKENI. Trimming took 3 bases from V and 4 from J; bases not matched to a gene: 3. CDR3 size: 14 residues. CDR3 nucleotides: TGTGCCAGCTCACCGACAGGGCCGAATCAGCCCCAGCATTTT. Protein: CASSPTGPNQPQHF.

This rearrangement joins TRBV7-2 to TRBJ1-2; perhaps TRBD1 as D (6 bases). V lost 5 bases, J lost 3 bases, and 13 bases lay in between. The V gene's germline CDR1 is SGHTA and CDR2 FQGNSA. The CDR3 contains 14 residues. The CDR3 protein is CASSQQGSHYGYTF. For the CDR3, the DNA is TGTGCCAGCAGCCAACAGGGTTCGCACTATGGCTACACCTTC.